This TCR beta chain was sequenced for a study of blood T cell repertoires in COVID-19. The wider study: From T cells, B-cell-depleted T cells, or PBMCs came the material, which was cDNA or gDNA.

Using immunoSEQ multiplex PCR, the repertoire was profiled, and TCRdb retains in-frame clones only, with some absent. The data show approximately 150,000 clones, around nine tenths seen once. With 2 bases removed from V and 3 bases from J, the gap between germline ends came to 32 bases. This CDR3 has 22 amino acids. Germline CDR1 reads LNHDA; CDR2 reads SQIVND (reference sequence). The chain links TRBV19 to TRBJ1-5; D is possibly TRBD1 (5 bases). This sequence was found in a woman aged 60-75 years with acute or convalescent COVID-19. Sequencing was performed on peripheral blood. CDR3 sequence (DNA): TGTGCCAGTAGTATACCCCCAGGGAGGGGCACGTGGTCGGGGTGGATCAATCAGCCCCAGCATTTT. Translated: CASSIPPGRGTWSGWINQPQHF.